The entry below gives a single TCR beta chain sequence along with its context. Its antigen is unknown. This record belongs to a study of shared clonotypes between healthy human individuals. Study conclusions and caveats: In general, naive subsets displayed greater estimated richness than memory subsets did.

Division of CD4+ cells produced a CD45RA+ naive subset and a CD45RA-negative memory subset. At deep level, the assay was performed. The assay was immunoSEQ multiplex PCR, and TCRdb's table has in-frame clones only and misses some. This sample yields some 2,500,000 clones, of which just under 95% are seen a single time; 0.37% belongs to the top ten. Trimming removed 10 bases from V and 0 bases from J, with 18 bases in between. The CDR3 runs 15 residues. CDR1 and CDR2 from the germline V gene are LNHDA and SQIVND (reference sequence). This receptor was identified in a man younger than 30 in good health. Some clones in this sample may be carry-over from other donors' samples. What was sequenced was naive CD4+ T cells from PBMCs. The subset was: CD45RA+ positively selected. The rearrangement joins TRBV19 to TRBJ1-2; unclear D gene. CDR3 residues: CATTIDHRSNYGYTF. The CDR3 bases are TGTGCCACCACCATAGACCACCGATCTAACTATGGCTACACCTTC.